Listed here are 29 T cell receptor beta chains from one sample, sequenced in a study of Ad26.COV2.S vaccination and SARS-CoV-2 variants. Some clones are missing from TCRdb's copy, which holds only in-frame ones; the method was immunoSEQ multiplex PCR. The table records 300,000 to 500,000 clones, approximately 86% of them present only once. Treatment reported: some 20 received Ad26.COV2.S at low or high dose, single or two shots; roughly 5 received placebo; per-sample allocation not given. Each sample was drawn 63 days after the first injection (of vaccine or placebo). Source: peripheral blood, taken in a trial of Ad26.COV2.S vaccine versus placebo. Receptor source: a person aged 18 to 59 who received the Ad26.COV2.S COVID-19 vaccine or a placebo.

The CDR3 sequence: CASSQSGMGETQYF. The CDR3 DNA sequence: TGTGCCAGCAGCCAGTCGGGGATGGGGGAGACCCAGTACTTC. V gene TRBV14 combines with J gene TRBJ2-5, with D perhaps TRBD2 (5 bases). Germline loops: CDR1 SGHDN, CDR2 FVKESK. V dropped 3 bases and J dropped 5 bases, with 13 bases sitting between them. This CDR3 spans 14 amino acids.

The count of this clone is one. V and J are TRBV5-1 and TRBJ2-3; no clear D. Germline CDR1 and CDR2: SGHRS and YFSETQ. V lost 0 bases, J lost 2 bases, and 10 bases lay in between. The CDR3 runs to 15 residues. The DNA for the CDR3 is TGCGCCAGCAGCTTGGAGGGCCGCCCCACAGATACGCAGTATTTT. It codes for CASSLEGRPTDTQYF.

The rearrangement uses TRBV19 and TRBJ2-3; D gene ambiguous. Trimming shortened V by 0 bases and J by 3 bases, and 4 bases separated the two germline ends. CDR1 is LNHDA and CDR2 is SQIVND in the germline V gene (reference sequence). CDR3 size: 13 residues. In DNA form, the CDR3 reads TGTGCCAGTAGTATAGAGGGGACAGATACGCAGTATTTT. This codes for CASSIEGTDTQYF.

This clone has a single count. V and J are TRBV6-5 and TRBJ2-2; 9 bases line up with TRBD2. CDR3 length equals 15 residues. V was clipped by 5 bases and J by 6 bases; unmatched bases: 7. The germline gives CDR1 MNHEY, CDR2 SVGAGI. The DNA for the CDR3 is TGTGCCAGCAGTCCTGCGAGACTAGCGGCCGGGGAGCTGTTTTTT. Translation: CASSPARLAAGELFF.

This clone has just one count. The chain combines TRBV15 with TRBJ2-5; the match to TRBD1 covers 12 bases. The CDR3 has 17 amino acids. The germline V gene has CDR1 LNHNV and CDR2 YYDKDF (reference sequence). The ends lost 4 bases at V and 3 bases at J; junction bases unmatched: 9. CDR3 sequence reads: CATSMGQGANIKETQYF. CDR3 bases: TGTGCCACCAGCATGGGACAGGGGGCGAACATAAAAGAGACCCAGTACTTC.

The CDR3 loop is CASSLSTGLSYEQYF. The CDR3, as DNA: TGCGCCAGCAGCTTGTCCACAGGGCTCTCTTACGAGCAGTACTTC. The J gene is TRBJ2-7, the V gene TRBV5-1; D is perhaps TRBD1 (6 bases). Germline V gene lookup returns CDR1 SGHRS and CDR2 YFSETQ. Trimming took 1 base from V and 4 from J, leaving 15 bases between them. This CDR3 has 15 residues.

The chain employs TRBV5-4 and TRBJ2-2, with 7 bases identical to TRBD1. Germline V lookup: CDR1 SGHNT, CDR2 YYREEE (reference sequence). V trimming: 3 bases; J trimming: 3 bases; junction bases outside the gene matches: 5. The CDR3 sequence is 15 residues long. CDR3 region: CASSSGQVDTGELFF. CDR3 DNA: TGTGCCAGCAGCTCCGGACAGGTGGACACCGGGGAGCTGTTTTTT.

This clone was detected once. The chain has TRBV5-1 and TRBJ1-1; 8 nucleotides match TRBD1. Germline V gives CDR1 SGHRS, CDR2 YFSETQ. There are 14 residues in the CDR3. After removal of 4 bases from V and 5 bases from J, the junction contained 7 bases not matched to a gene. The DNA of the CDR3 is TGCGCCAGCAGCGCGACAGGGGTGGGAACTGAAGCTTTCTTT. It codes for CASSATGVGTEAFF.

The V gene is TRBV13, the J gene TRBJ2-1; the D gene is possibly TRBD1 (5 bases). Germline lookup yields CDR1 PRHDT and CDR2 FYEKMQ (reference sequence). This CDR3 is built from 15 residues. V lost 0 bases to trimming and J lost 14 bases, with 20 bases between them. The CDR3: CASSLGAGQRDVEFF. DNA for the CDR3: TGTGCCAGCAGCTTAGGCGCCGGACAAAGGGATGTGGAGTTCTTC. Together with reference TRBV13 and TRBJ2-1, the CDR3 gives the full variable domain: AAGVIQSPRHLIKEKRETATLKCYPIPRHDTVYWYQQGPGQDPQFLISFYEKMQSDKGSIPDRFSAQQFSDYHSELNMSSLELGDSALYFCASSLGAGQRDVEFFGPGTRLTVL.

This clone was counted once. For the CDR3, the DNA is TGTGCTAGTGGTTTGGCCCTCGCGGGGGGGCCCCACAATGAGCAGTTCTTC. Its translation: CASGLALAGGPHNEQFF. The V call is TRBV12-5, the J call TRBJ2-1; 9 nucleotides line up with TRBD2. Germline V CDR1 and CDR2: LGHNT, FRNRAP. V lost 1 base, J lost 5 bases, and 9 bases stayed unmatched. This CDR3 is 17 amino acids long.

The table lists this clone with a few counts. The J gene is TRBJ1-6, the V gene TRBV7-8, with unresolved D. This CDR3 spans 14 amino acids. V lost 2 bases to trimming and J lost 9 bases, with 11 bases between them. Per germline, CDR1 SGHVS and CDR2 FQNEAQ. The CDR3 sequence: CASSLSVVGSPLHF. Written as DNA, the CDR3 is TGTGCCAGCAGCTTATCAGTAGTTGGTTCACCCCTCCACTTT.

The rearrangement joins TRBV5-1 to TRBJ1-4; 7 bases are a match to TRBD1. V lost 0 bases, J lost 4 bases, and 6 bases stayed unmatched. The CDR3 contains 16 residues. Germline V gene sequence: CDR1 SGHRS, CDR2 YFSETQ. This CDR3 is CASSLEGARSNEKLFF. In nucleotides, the CDR3 is TGCGCCAGCAGCTTGGAGGGGGCTCGGAGTAATGAAAAACTGTTTTTT.

The chain couples TRBV18 to TRBJ1-2; 7 positions match TRBD1. After removal of 3 bases from V and 5 bases from J, the junction contained 6 bases not matched to a gene. There are 14 residues in the CDR3. CDR1 and CDR2 from the germline V gene are KGHSH and LQKENI. CDR3 DNA: TGTGCCAGCTCACCCACAGGGGAGAGGTATGGCTACACCTTC. Protein sequence: CASSPTGERYGYTF.

This clone was observed once. This chain joins TRBV6-5 and TRBJ2-7; tentative D call: TRBD1 (5 bases). V lost 2 bases and J 6 bases, leaving 14 bases between the germline ends. The V gene's germline CDR1 is MNHEY and CDR2 SVGAGI. CDR3 length: 14 amino acids. The CDR3 loop is CASSYSRASREQYF. The CDR3 DNA follows: TGTGCCAGCAGTTACAGCAGGGCAAGTCGCGAGCAGTACTTC.

The chain employs TRBV3-1 (or the pseudogene TRBV3-2) and TRBJ2-5; 9 bases map to TRBD2. The CDR3 is made up of 15 amino acids. Losses at the gene ends were 0 bases for V and 2 bases for J; bases not matched to a gene: 1. Germline V lookup: CDR1 LGHDT, CDR2 YNNKEL (reference sequence). CDR3 amino acids: CASSQDSGGQETQYF. The CDR3 region has the DNA TGTGCCAGCAGCCAAGACAGCGGGGGGCAAGAGACCCAGTACTTC.

This clone has just a few counts. The rearrangement joins TRBV12-3 or TRBV12-4 to TRBJ1-1, with D perhaps TRBD1 (5 bases). This CDR3 comprises 13 residues. V gave up 3 bases and J gave up 11 bases, with 16 bases separating them. The CDR3 reads CASSLSQGLRAFF. The CDR3, as DNA: TGTGCCAGCAGTTTGTCCCAGGGCTTACGGGCTTTCTTT.

The chain is built from TRBV9 and TRBJ1-1; TRBD1 agrees at 7 bases. J gave up 3 bases and V 5 bases, and 7 bases lay outside the gene matches. The CDR3 is 14 amino acids. In germline, CDR1 is SGDLS, CDR2 YYNGEE. The CDR3 DNA is TGTGCCAGCAGTGGATCCAGGGGGGACACTGAAGCTTTCTTT. Protein product: CASSGSRGDTEAFF. The full variable domain, rest sourced from reference TRBV9 and TRBJ1-1, is DSGVTQTPKHLITATGQRVTLRCSPRSGDLSVYWYQQSLDQGLQFLIQYYNGEERAKGNILERFSAQQFPDLHSELNLSSLELGDSALYFCASSGSRGDTEAFFGQGTRLTVV.

This clone was counted a single time. The CDR3 loop is CASSLDGGRNQPQHF. CDR3 bases: TGCGCCAGCAGCTTGGATGGGGGAAGGAATCAGCCCCAGCATTTT. The V call is TRBV5-1, the J call TRBJ1-5, with D possibly TRBD1 on 5 matching bases. The CDR3 length is 15 residues. Germline V lookup: CDR1 SGHRS, CDR2 YFSETQ. Trimming removed 0 bases from V and 4 bases from J, with 11 bases in between. The full variable domain, completed using reference TRBV5-1 and TRBJ1-5, is KAGVTQTPRYLIKTRGQQVTLSCSPISGHRSVSWYQQTPGQGLQFLFEYFSETQRNKGNFPGRFSGRQFSNSRSEMNVSTLELGDSALYLCASSLDGGRNQPQHFGDGTRLSIL.

The chain combines TRBV6-5 with TRBJ2-3, with TRBD2 matching over 9 bases. Germline assignment: CDR1 MNHEY and CDR2 SVGAGI. This CDR3 contains 15 residues. V shed 3 bases, J shed 5 bases, and the junction held 6 bases outside the gene matches. CDR3 sequence: CASSYLSSGGDTQYF. Written as DNA, the CDR3 is TGTGCCAGCAGTTATCTTAGTAGCGGGGGAGATACGCAGTATTTT.

This chain uses TRBV6-6 with TRBJ1-1; D unresolved. This CDR3 comprises 12 residues. Germline loops: CDR1 MNHNY, CDR2 SVGAGI (reference sequence). Trimming removed 5 bases at V and 12 bases at J, with 16 bases between. The DNA of the CDR3 is TGTGCCAGCAGTACCGTCGAGGGCATAACTTTCTTT. This sequence encodes CASSTVEGITFF.

This clone was picked up a small number of times. The V call is TRBV4-1, the J call TRBJ2-7; D is uncertain. This CDR3 contains 14 residues. Between the trimmed V and J ends, which lost 5 bases and 0 bases, there was a span of 11 bases. Germline assignment: CDR1 MGHRA and CDR2 YSYEKL. CDR3 loop: CASSYDFSSYEQYF. CDR3 nucleotide sequence: TGCGCCAGCAGCTACGACTTCAGCTCCTACGAGCAGTACTTC.

This clone was seen a single time. The CDR3 here is CASSDYSRKDTQYF. In DNA, the CDR3 is TGCGCCAGCAGCGACTATAGCCGAAAAGATACGCAGTATTTT. The rearrangement uses TRBV5-1 and TRBJ2-3, with D tentatively TRBD2 (5 bases). Germline values: CDR1 SGHRS, CDR2 YFSETQ. V dropped 4 bases and J dropped 5 bases, with 14 bases sitting between them. The CDR3 has 14 amino acids. Full variable domain (remainder filled in from reference TRBV5-1 and TRBJ2-3): KAGVTQTPRYLIKTRGQQVTLSCSPISGHRSVSWYQQTPGQGLQFLFEYFSETQRNKGNFPGRFSGRQFSNSRSEMNVSTLELGDSALYLCASSDYSRKDTQYFGPGTRLTVL.

This chain connects TRBV3-1 (or the pseudogene TRBV3-2) to TRBJ1-3, with D unclear. CDR3 length: 14 residues. The germline CDR1 and CDR2 sequences are LGHDT and YNNKEL (reference sequence). Deletions cut 0 bases from V and 6 bases from J, with 9 bases between. CDR3 region: CASSQERVANTIYF. The CDR3 bases are TGTGCCAGCAGCCAAGAGAGGGTCGCAAACACCATATATTTT.

This chain links TRBV7-8 with TRBJ2-5; TRBD1 agrees at 9 bases. CDR3 length equals 17 residues. Germline V gene data show CDR1 as SGHVS and CDR2 as FQNEAQ. The V gene end was trimmed by 2 bases and the J gene end by 2 bases; junction bases not matched to a gene: 9. CDR3: CASSLTGEQGAQETQYF. DNA of the CDR3: TGTGCCAGCAGCTTAACGGGGGAACAGGGGGCACAAGAGACCCAGTACTTC.

This clone was found once. The chain is built from TRBV2 and TRBJ1-2; 8 nucleotides line up with TRBD1. The CDR3 runs to 13 residues. The V gene end was trimmed by 4 bases and the J gene end by 4 bases; junction bases not matched to a gene: 2. In germline, CDR1 is SNHLY, CDR2 FYNNEI. The CDR3 sequence is CASSGQGIYGYTF. CDR3 coding DNA: TGTGCCAGCAGTGGACAGGGGATCTATGGCTACACCTTC.

In nucleotides, the CDR3 is TGCGCCAGCAGCCCGACACCGAACACCGGGGAGCTGTTTTTT. Protein sequence: CASSPTPNTGELFF. The genes are TRBV4-1 and TRBJ2-2, with unresolved D. Germline CDR1 and CDR2: MGHRA and YSYEKL. V lost 4 bases and J lost 0, with 6 bases in between. The CDR3 runs to 14 residues.

The V call is TRBV19, the J call TRBJ1-1; D uncertain. From germline, CDR1 is LNHDA and CDR2 SQIVND (reference sequence). This CDR3 is built from 13 residues. Between the trimmed V and J ends, which lost 6 bases and 1 base, there was a span of 9 bases. The CDR3 region is CASRKARNTEAFF. The CDR3 region has the DNA TGTGCCAGTAGAAAGGCGAGGAACACTGAAGCTTTCTTT.

This chain links TRBV21-1 with TRBJ2-1; whether TRBD1, the table's D call, matches the DNA was not checked. TRBV21-1 is a known pseudogene. CDR3 length: 18 amino acids. CDR3 DNA: TGTGCCAGCAGCAAAGCAAAGGGCAGGGAAGGGTTCTACAATGAGCAGTTCTTC. Translating it yields CASSKAKGREGFYNEQFF.

This rearrangement joins TRBV5-8 to TRBJ1-6; D is undetermined. The CDR3 is 16 residues long. Trimming shortened V by 1 base and J by 9 bases, and 17 bases separated the two germline ends. Germline V lookup: CDR1 SGHTS, CDR2 YDEGEE. The CDR3 loop is CASSLFLVQRSSPLHF. The CDR3 nucleotides are TGTGCCAGCAGCTTGTTCCTCGTACAGCGTAGTTCACCCCTCCACTTT.